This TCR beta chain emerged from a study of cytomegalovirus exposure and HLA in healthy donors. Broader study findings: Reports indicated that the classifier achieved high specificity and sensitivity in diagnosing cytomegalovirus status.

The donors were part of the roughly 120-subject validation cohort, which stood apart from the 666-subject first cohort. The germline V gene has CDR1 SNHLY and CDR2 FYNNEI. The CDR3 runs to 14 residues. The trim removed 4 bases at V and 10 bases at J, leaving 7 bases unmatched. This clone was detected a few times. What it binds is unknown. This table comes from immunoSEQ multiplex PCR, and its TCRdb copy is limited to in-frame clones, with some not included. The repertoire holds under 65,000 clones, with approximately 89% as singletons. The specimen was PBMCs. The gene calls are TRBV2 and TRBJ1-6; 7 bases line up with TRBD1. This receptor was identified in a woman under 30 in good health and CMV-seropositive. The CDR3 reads CASSVGGGRSPLHF. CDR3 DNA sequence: TGTGCCAGCAGTGTAGGGGGCGGTCGGTCACCCCTCCACTTT.